This entry features one TCR beta chain sequence. The antigen is unknown. The protocol was immunoSEQ multiplex PCR, while the TCRdb copy is restricted to in-frame clones and leaves out a portion. The sample gives more than 140,000 clones, 85% to 90% of which show up once; 2.5% to 4% is in the top ten. These data come from a study of cytomegalovirus exposure and HLA in healthy donors. Study observations and caveats: Rarity marked most TCR sequences, yet some public TCRs occurred in many donors.

Donors came from a validation cohort of over a hundred subjects, distinct from the first 666-subject cohort. V gave up 1 base and J gave up 2 bases; unmatched junction bases: 2. CDR1 LNHNV and CDR2 YYDKDF come from the germline V gene (reference sequence). This CDR3 has 14 residues. Material: PBMCs. The receptor was isolated from a woman aged 18-29 years in good health and CMV-seropositive. V gene TRBV15 combines with J gene TRBJ2-7; TRBD1 agrees at 7 bases. The CDR3 sequence is CATSRGGQAYEQYF. The CDR3 bases are TGTGCCACCAGCAGAGGAGGACAGGCCTACGAGCAGTACTTC.